The entry below describes one T cell receptor (beta chain). Clones were sequenced by immunoSEQ multiplex PCR, and TCRdb holds only the in-frame ones, with some missing. Of just over 65,000 clones listed, roughly 88% were seen once; the top ten hold 6.5% to 9%. CDR3 length equals 12 residues. Germline V gene sequence: CDR1 MNHEY, CDR2 SVGAGI. Losses at the gene ends were 10 bases for V and 8 bases for J; bases not matched to a gene: 9. This entry comes from a study of blood T cell repertoires in COVID-19. The sequenced sample was peripheral blood. The J gene is TRBJ1-2, the V gene TRBV6-5; 8 nucleotides align to TRBD1. This TCR was sampled from a young man with acute or convalescent COVID-19. The CDR3 loop reads CATRQGKEGYTF. CDR3 coding DNA: TGTGCCACCAGACAGGGGAAGGAAGGCTACACCTTC.